This record looks at one TCR beta chain sequence and its context. The antigen remains undetermined. The CDR3 is made up of 13 amino acids. V was cut by 8 bases and J by 6 bases, with 14 bases left in between. CDR1 and CDR2 (germline): MNHEY, SVGAGI. This table comes from immunoSEQ multiplex PCR, and its TCRdb copy is limited to in-frame clones, with some not included. The table has about 180,000 clones, 84% seen once. This sample stems from a study of cytotoxic CD8 clonotypes in ibrutinib-treated CLL. The study, taken as a whole, reports: Clonality measured at baseline exceeded age-matched healthy donors, tracking circulating CD8+ T-cell counts. Timing of sampling differed between sustained-remission and progressing patients.

The specimen comprised PBMCs, sampled after 24 months of ibrutinib treatment. This chain uses TRBV6-5 with TRBJ1-5; no firm D call. The receptor was isolated from a human donor with chronic lymphocytic leukemia. CDR3 in amino acids: CASRRGKSQPQHF. CDR3 DNA sequence: TGTGCCAGCCGGCGGGGAAAAAGTCAGCCCCAGCATTTT.